This is a list of T cell receptor beta chains from one sample in a study of blood T cell repertoires in COVID-19. TCRdb's table, derived via immunoSEQ multiplex PCR, lists solely in-frame clones and lacks some. In the table there are roughly 50,000 clones, just over 85% of which are singletons. Sample: peripheral blood. Receptors originate from a man aged 65 to 79 with active COVID-19. CDR3s include the opening cysteine and the closing phenylalanine or tryptophan. The D gene is left open where the match is weak. The size field is filled for only some rows; it gives once, few, many or a size class.

TRBV6-2/TRBV6-3	NA	NA	TRBJ1-6	CASSYHDGGTIGNSPLHF	TGTGCCAGCAGTTACCACGACGGGGGAACAATCGGGAATTCACCCCTCCACTTT
TRBV30	TRBD2	once	TRBJ2-3	CAWSVFGTSGLDTQYF	TGTGCCTGGAGTGTATTTGGGACTAGCGGTCTAGATACGCAGTATTTT
TRBV5-1	TRBD1	NA	TRBJ1-3	CASSLTGATGNTIYF	TGCGCCAGCAGCTTAACAGGGGCGACTGGAAACACCATATATTTT
TRBV5-1	TRBD2	NA	TRBJ2-7	CARSPGGGGYEQYF	TGCGCCCGCTCCCCGGGGGGGGGAGGGTACGAGCAGTACTTC
TRBV6-6	NA	NA	TRBJ1-1	CASSYDTPNTEAFF	TGTGCCAGCAGTTACGACACCCCGAACACTGAAGCTTTCTTT
TRBV7-2	NA	NA	TRBJ2-7	CASSLQGLVQYF	TGTGCCAGCAGCTTGCAGGGCCTGGTTCAGTACTTC
TRBV19	TRBD2	once	TRBJ2-3	CASSTRTSGGYTDTQYF	TGTGCCAGTAGTACCCGGACTAGCGGGGGTTACACAGATACGCAGTATTTT
TRBV6-6	TRBD1	NA	TRBJ1-2	CASSYSRGQGVSGYTF	TGTGCCAGCAGTTACTCGAGAGGCCAGGGGGTCTCTGGCTACACCTTC
TRBV11-2	NA	NA	TRBJ1-4	CASSLDQVGGWKLFF	TGTGCCAGCAGCTTAGATCAGGTCGGGGGGTGGAAACTGTTTTTT
TRBV24-1	TRBD2	NA	TRBJ2-1	CATSDSTSGGVYNEQFF	TGTGCCACCAGTGATTCGACTAGCGGGGGGGTCTACAATGAGCAGTTCTTC
TRBV6-5	NA	NA	TRBJ2-1	CASSYSEGGFMNEQFF	TGTGCCAGCAGTTACTCGGAGGGTGGATTTATGAATGAGCAGTTCTTC
TRBV2	TRBD1	NA	TRBJ2-5	CASKLPGQGVQETQYF	TGTGCCAGCAAGCTTCCGGGACAGGGGGTCCAAGAGACCCAGTACTTC
TRBV6-4	NA	NA	TRBJ1-6	CASSPDSGGNSPLHF	TGTGCCAGCAGCCCTGACTCCGGGGGAAATTCACCCCTCCACTTT
TRBV27	TRBD1	NA	TRBJ2-7	CASSLVGTENYEQYF	TGTGCCAGCAGTTTGGTAGGGACAGAAAACTACGAGCAGTACTTC
TRBV18	TRBD2	NA	TRBJ2-1	CASSPKRGGYNEQFF	TGTGCCAGCTCACCTAAGCGGGGGGGCTACAATGAGCAGTTCTTC
TRBV19	TRBD2	NA	TRBJ2-3	CASSAPRPTSGADTQYF	TGTGCCAGTAGTGCCCCCCGGCCTACTAGCGGGGCAGATACGCAGTATTTT
TRBV7-9	NA	NA	TRBJ2-3	CASRPTRTVLSTDTQYF	TGTGCCAGCAGACCTACCCGGACAGTTCTTAGCACAGATACGCAGTATTTT
TRBV5-5	NA	NA	TRBJ1-2	CASSLAGTLAGGYTF	TGTGCCAGCAGCTTGGCGGGGACTCTGGCGGGCGGCTACACCTTC
TRBV18	NA	NA	TRBJ1-5	CASSAGENGPQHF	TGTGCCAGCTCGGCCGGGGAGAACGGGCCCCAGCATTTT
TRBV11-1	TRBD1	NA	TRBJ2-5	CASSSQGEYQETQYF	TGTGCCAGCAGCTCCCAGGGGGAATACCAAGAGACCCAGTACTTC
TRBV5-1	NA	NA	TRBJ1-1	CASRTGPNTEAFF	TGCGCCAGCAGGACAGGCCCGAACACTGAAGCTTTCTTT
TRBV11-1	TRBD1	once	TRBJ2-3	CASSYDRGTDTQYF	TGTGCCAGCAGCTACGACAGGGGCACAGATACGCAGTATTTT
TRBV3-1/TRBV3-2	TRBD2	NA	TRBJ2-1	CASSRTGTSEQFF	TGTGCCAGCAGCCGAACCGGGACTAGTGAGCAGTTCTTC
TRBV6-2/TRBV6-3	NA	NA	TRBJ1-1	CASSYSRGEAFF	TGTGCCAGCAGTTACTCAAGGGGTGAAGCTTTCTTT
TRBV7-6	NA	NA	TRBJ2-1	CASSLSRDTSYNEQFF	TGTGCCAGCAGCCTCAGCCGGGACACCTCCTACAATGAGCAGTTCTTC
TRBV5-4	TRBD1	NA	TRBJ2-1	CASSLGGQSSYNEQFF	TGTGCCAGCAGCTTGGGGGGACAGAGCTCCTACAATGAGCAGTTCTTC
TRBV7-2	NA	NA	TRBJ1-5	CASSLGTKNQPQHF	TGTGCCAGCAGCCTCGGGACAAAAAATCAGCCCCAGCATTTT
TRBV11-3	TRBD1	NA	TRBJ2-1	CASSFPDRDYNEQFF	TGTGCCAGCAGCTTCCCAGACAGGGACTACAATGAGCAGTTCTTC
TRBV18	NA	NA	TRBJ2-1	CASSPQGGPSGEQFF	TGTGCCAGCTCACCACAAGGCGGCCCGTCGGGTGAGCAGTTCTTC
TRBV7-9	TRBD1	once	TRBJ2-7	CASSSSGTGKYEQYF	TGTGCCAGCAGCAGTTCCGGGACAGGGAAATACGAGCAGTACTTC
TRBV27	TRBD2	NA	TRBJ2-3	CASRDSGGSTDTQYF	TGTGCCAGCAGGGATAGCGGGGGGAGCACAGATACGCAGTATTTT
TRBV5-1	NA	NA	TRBJ2-5	CASSTETGLETQYF	TGCGCCAGCAGCACGGAAACAGGGCTGGAGACCCAGTACTTC
TRBV6-4	TRBD2	NA	TRBJ2-3	CASSEAGGTDTQYF	TGTGCCAGCAGTGAAGCGGGGGGCACAGATACGCAGTATTTT
TRBV5-1	TRBD1	NA	TRBJ2-3	CASSRGQNTDTQYF	TGCGCCAGCAGCAGGGGACAGAACACAGATACGCAGTATTTT
TRBV4-2	TRBD1	NA	TRBJ1-2	CASSQERGQTYGYTF	TGTGCCAGCAGCCAAGAGAGGGGACAGACCTATGGCTACACCTTC
TRBV18	NA	NA	TRBJ2-7	CASSPLGTLSGEQYF	TGTGCCAGCTCTCCATTGGGGACACTTTCTGGCGAGCAGTACTTC
TRBV7-8	TRBD1	NA	TRBJ1-1	CAIRTGGSNTEAFF	TGTGCCATCCGGACAGGGGGGTCGAACACTGAAGCTTTCTTT
TRBV4-3	NA	NA	TRBJ1-2	CASSQDSQDYGYTF	TGCGCCAGCAGCCAAGATAGTCAGGACTATGGCTACACCTTC
TRBV5-6	TRBD1	NA	TRBJ1-1	CASSLQGARTEAFF	TGTGCCAGCAGCTTGCAGGGGGCGCGGACTGAAGCTTTCTTT
TRBV6-5	NA	NA	TRBJ1-2	CASSLEAATLGYGYTF	TGTGCCAGCAGTTTAGAGGCAGCCACTCTCGGCTATGGCTACACCTTC
TRBV4-1	NA	NA	TRBJ2-2	CASSHLQGSGELFF	TGCGCCAGCAGCCACCTCCAGGGGTCCGGGGAGCTGTTTTTT
TRBV12-5	NA	once	TRBJ1-5	CASGLQGWQPQHF	TGTGCTAGTGGTTTGCAGGGATGGCAGCCCCAGCATTTT
TRBV7-2	TRBD1	few	TRBJ2-3	CASSNRDRGTDTQYF	TGTGCCAGCAGCAACCGGGACAGGGGCACAGATACGCAGTATTTT
TRBV24-1	TRBD1	once	TRBJ2-3	CATSRQGVADTQYF	TGTGCCACCAGTAGGCAGGGGGTTGCAGATACGCAGTATTTT